One sample yielded the 12 T cell receptor beta chains listed below, sequenced in a study of shared clonotypes between healthy human individuals. Naive-designated CD8 cells lacked CD45RO, were positively enriched for CCR7, and omitted terminally differentiated effector memory CD45RA+ cells. The method was immunoSEQ multiplex PCR; TCRdb's version includes in-frame clones alone and lacks a portion of them. The table shows around 700,000 clones, with 92% occurring only once. Sequencing was performed on naive CD8+ T cells sorted from blood. These receptors originate from a man aged 30-40 years in good health.

V gene TRBV19 combines with J gene TRBJ1-1; D gene uncertain. Trimming left V 7 bases short and J 7 bases short, with 16 bases between. Germline V CDR1 and CDR2: LNHDA, SQIVND (reference sequence). The CDR3 spans 13 residues. CDR3 DNA sequence: TGTGCCAGTACCAAGACAACTCCCGGTGAAGCTTTCTTT. Residues: CASTKTTPGEAFF.

The rearrangement joins TRBV2 to TRBJ2-7; D is ambiguous. The CDR3 has 16 residues. The germline V and J ends were trimmed by 3 bases and 0 bases, with 15 bases remaining between them. Germline V gene data show CDR1 as SNHLY and CDR2 as FYNNEI. The DNA of the CDR3 is TGTGCCAGCAGTGATCTGAGCGCCCAGAGCTCCTACGAGCAGTACTTC. Translation: CASSDLSAQSSYEQYF. Full variable domain (remainder filled in from reference TRBV2 and TRBJ2-7): EPEVTQTPSHQVTQMGQEVILRCVPISNHLYFYWYRQILGQKVEFLVSFYNNEISEKSEIFDDQFSVERPDGSNFTLKIRSTKLEDSAMYFCASSDLSAQSSYEQYFGPGTRLTVT.

The chain joins TRBV5-5 to TRBJ2-3, with 14 bases lining up with TRBD2. Germline CDR1 and CDR2: SGHKS and YYEKEE (reference sequence). This CDR3 region has 19 residues. Trimming at V came to 4 bases and at J to 6 bases, leaving 16 bases not matched to a gene. For the CDR3, the DNA is TGTGCCAGCAGCCCTACGGGACTAGCGGGAGCCTCCCTTTGGGATACGCAGTATTTT. Protein sequence: CASSPTGLAGASLWDTQYF.

CDR3: CASSGLLVSHYEQYF. The CDR3 DNA follows: TGTGCCAGCAGCGGGCTCCTAGTAAGCCACTACGAGCAGTACTTC. The V and J genes are TRBV7-9 and TRBJ2-7, with D unresolved. The CDR3 is 15 residues long. The V and J ends lost 5 bases and 3 bases respectively, with 17 bases between them. CDR1 and CDR2 (germline): SEHNR, FQNEAQ (reference sequence).

The chain links TRBV13 to TRBJ2-3; 8 bases are a match to TRBD2. V was pared by 5 bases and J by 0 bases, with 4 bases of the junction left unmatched. The germline gives CDR1 PRHDT, CDR2 FYEKMQ (reference sequence). The CDR3 runs to 15 residues. The CDR3: CASSLSGSSTDTQYF. DNA for the CDR3: TGTGCCAGCAGCCTAAGCGGGAGCAGCACAGATACGCAGTATTTT. Using reference TRBV13 and TRBJ2-3 for the parts outside the CDR3, the full variable domain is AAGVIQSPRHLIKEKRETATLKCYPIPRHDTVYWYQQGPGQDPQFLISFYEKMQSDKGSIPDRFSAQQFSDYHSELNMSSLELGDSALYFCASSLSGSSTDTQYFGPGTRLTVL.

The chain couples TRBV11-2 to TRBJ1-1; a possible D gene is TRBD1 (5 bases). The V end lost 0 bases, the J end lost 0 bases, and 14 bases lay between the germline ends. CDR1 and CDR2 from the germline V gene are SGHAT and FQNNGV. The CDR3 is made up of 17 amino acids. The CDR3 region is CASSLDEWLQVNTEAFF. CDR3 nucleotide sequence: TGTGCCAGCAGCTTAGACGAGTGGTTACAGGTGAACACTGAAGCTTTCTTT.

This chain links TRBV5-1 with TRBJ2-2; D uncertain. CDR1 SGHRS and CDR2 YFSETQ come from the germline V gene. Trimming shortened V by 3 bases and J by 5 bases, and 14 bases separated the two germline ends. This CDR3 comprises 15 residues. The CDR3 region is CASSWSRFKTGELFF. CDR3 coding DNA: TGCGCCAGCAGCTGGTCCCGGTTTAAGACCGGGGAGCTGTTTTTT. Drawing the rest from reference TRBV5-1 and TRBJ2-2, the complete variable domain is KAGVTQTPRYLIKTRGQQVTLSCSPISGHRSVSWYQQTPGQGLQFLFEYFSETQRNKGNFPGRFSGRQFSNSRSEMNVSTLELGDSALYLCASSWSRFKTGELFFGEGSRLTVL.

The J gene is TRBJ1-5, the V gene TRBV10-3; D call uncertain. The CDR3 totals 15 residues. The V gene's germline CDR1 is ENHRY and CDR2 SYGVKD. Trimming stripped 5 bases from V and 0 bases from J, with 11 bases between. The CDR3 reads CAISISPDSNQPQHF. The CDR3 coding sequence is TGTGCCATCAGTATCTCTCCAGATAGCAATCAGCCCCAGCATTTT.

The table lists this clone with a count of one. This rearrangement joins TRBV4-1 to TRBJ2-7, with 10 nucleotides matching TRBD1. The J segment lost 2 bases and the V segment lost 0 bases, leaving 4 bases of the junction unmatched. CDR3 length: 16 residues. The germline V gene has CDR1 MGHRA and CDR2 YSYEKL. CDR3 sequence reads: CASSQDMGTGAYEQYF. The CDR3 region has the DNA TGCGCCAGCAGCCAAGATATGGGGACAGGGGCCTACGAGCAGTACTTC.

V gene TRBV5-8 combines with J gene TRBJ1-4; perhaps TRBD1 as D (5 bases). The CDR3 extends over 14 amino acids. V dropped 4 bases and J dropped 6 bases, with 13 bases sitting between them. CDR1 is SGHTS and CDR2 is YDEGEE in the germline V gene. The CDR3 loop is CASSLVGGDEKLFF. The DNA for the CDR3 is TGTGCCAGCAGCCTCGTGGGGGGGGATGAAAAACTGTTTTTT.

The J gene is TRBJ2-5, the V gene TRBV7-3; 11 bases are shared with TRBD2. The CDR3 runs to 18 residues. V was pared by 1 base and J by 4 bases, with 11 bases of the junction left unmatched. CDR1 SGHTA and CDR2 FQGTGA come from the germline V gene. This CDR3 reads CASSLSGVAGGPGETQYF. The CDR3 DNA is TGTGCCAGCAGCTTAAGTGGGGTAGCGGGAGGGCCTGGAGAGACCCAGTACTTC.

Only one count was recorded for this clone. This chain connects TRBV6-5 to TRBJ1-1; D is undetermined. This CDR3 has 15 residues. V lost 0 bases and J 4 bases, leaving 12 bases between the germline ends. Germline loops: CDR1 MNHEY, CDR2 SVGAGI. The CDR3 region is CASSYSEGGSTEAFF. In DNA, the CDR3 is TGTGCCAGCAGTTACTCGGAGGGCGGAAGCACTGAAGCTTTCTTT.